The present TCR beta chain was sequenced within a study of cytomegalovirus exposure and HLA in healthy donors. Study details: The 130 or so validation repertoires and the approximately 690 first-cohort repertoires shared a platform, a later analysis reported.

Donors were drawn from the 120-subject validation cohort, separate from the approximately 620-subject first cohort. The CDR3 has 14 amino acids. With V trimmed by 5 bases and J by 5 bases, 4 bases remained unmatched. CDR1 MRHNA and CDR2 SNTAGT come from the germline V gene. Here immunoSEQ multiplex PCR was the method, and the copy in TCRdb shows in-frame clones only, minus some. The sample shows under 400,000 clones, around 86% of them seen only once. The gene calls are TRBV6-4 and TRBJ1-2; 11 positions agree with TRBD1. Input material: PBMCs. The sequence came from a woman aged 18-30 years in good health and CMV-seronegative. This CDR3 is CASSRTGGLYGYTF. CDR3 in DNA: TGTGCCAGCAGTCGGACAGGGGGCCTATATGGCTACACCTTC.